The rows below give T cell receptor beta chains drawn from one sample of a study of blood T cell repertoires in COVID-19. Libraries were prepared by immunoSEQ multiplex PCR; TCRdb keeps only in-frame clonotypes and omits some of them. The sample has some 150,000 clones; almost 90% are singletons. Sequenced material: peripheral blood. The receptors stem from a human donor in a cohort sampled during active COVID-19. Both conserved end residues are part of each CDR3. The D gene is left open where the match is weak. The listing skips clone size in some rows; elsewhere it reads once, few, many or a size class.

size: medium-sized
V: TRBV19
J: TRBJ1-4
D: .
DNA: TGTGCCAGTAGTACCACGCGGGGGTATGAAAAACTGTTTTTT
CDR3: CASSTTRGYEKLFF

size: .
V: TRBV6-1
J: TRBJ2-1
D: TRBD2
DNA: TGTGCCAGCAGCGAAGGGGGGACTAGCGGACACGAGCAGTTCTTC
CDR3: CASSEGGTSGHEQFF

size: .
V: TRBV15
J: TRBJ1-6
D: .
DNA: TGTGCCACCAGCAGAGTGGGGGGGGATTCACCCCTCCACTTT
CDR3: CATSRVGGDSPLHF

size: .
V: TRBV2
J: TRBJ1-6
D: .
DNA: TGTGCCAGCATCCCCGAGGGTTATAATTCACCCCTCCACTTT
CDR3: CASIPEGYNSPLHF

size: .
V: TRBV30
J: TRBJ2-2
D: .
DNA: TGTGCCTGGAACGGGGGGCGCACGGACACCGGGGAGCTGTTTTTT
CDR3: CAWNGGRTDTGELFF

size: .
V: TRBV4-1
J: TRBJ2-1
D: .
DNA: TGCGCCAGCAGCCAAGAACGAGTTGCGGGTGATGAGCAGTTCTTC
CDR3: CASSQERVAGDEQFF

size: .
V: TRBV18
J: TRBJ2-7
D: TRBD1
DNA: TGTGCCAGCTCACCACCGACAGGGATTTACGAGCAGTACTTC
CDR3: CASSPPTGIYEQYF

size: .
V: TRBV4-1
J: TRBJ2-2
D: .
DNA: TGCGCCAGCAGCCGAGGACAGATCTCCGTAGCGAACACCGGGGAGCTGTTTTTT
CDR3: CASSRGQISVANTGELFF

size: .
V: TRBV7-9
J: TRBJ2-7
D: TRBD1
DNA: TGTGCCAGCAGCCCCCGACAGGGCTCCTACGAGCAGTACTTC
CDR3: CASSPRQGSYEQYF

size: .
V: TRBV5-5
J: TRBJ2-4
D: .
DNA: TGTGCCAGCAGCAGAGGACATACGGCCAAAAACATTCAGTACTTC
CDR3: CASSRGHTAKNIQYF

size: .
V: TRBV5-4
J: TRBJ1-2
D: .
DNA: TGTGCCAGCAAAAGGGGTGACTATGGCTACACCTTC
CDR3: CASKRGDYGYTF

size: .
V: TRBV19
J: TRBJ2-1
D: .
DNA: TGTGCCAGTAGTATAGACCAGGGAGGTAACAATGAGCAGTTCTTC
CDR3: CASSIDQGGNNEQFF

size: few
V: TRBV4-3
J: TRBJ2-7
D: .
DNA: TGCGCCAGCAGCCCAGAGGGGCGCAGGTACGAGCAGTACTTC
CDR3: CASSPEGRRYEQYF

size: few
V: TRBV6-5
J: TRBJ2-7
D: .
DNA: TGTGCCAGCACGGACGGACACTCCTACGAGCAGTACTTC
CDR3: CASTDGHSYEQYF

size: .
V: TRBV9
J: TRBJ2-3
D: .
DNA: TGTGCCAGCAGCGTAGTGGGGGCGGACACAGATACGCAGTATTTT
CDR3: CASSVVGADTDTQYF

size: .
V: TRBV6-2/TRBV6-3
J: TRBJ2-2
D: .
DNA: TGTGCCAGCAGCCCCCGTCTAGCGACGAACACCGGGGAGCTGTTTTTT
CDR3: CASSPRLATNTGELFF

size: few
V: TRBV18
J: TRBJ1-1
D: .
DNA: TGTGCCAGCTCCCTGAGTCGGACTGAAGCTTTCTTT
CDR3: CASSLSRTEAFF

size: .
V: TRBV11-1
J: TRBJ2-1
D: TRBD2
DNA: TGTGCCAGCAGCCAAGGACTAGCCAGGGCCCTCAATGAGCAGTTCTTC
CDR3: CASSQGLARALNEQFF

size: .
V: TRBV15
J: TRBJ2-7
D: .
DNA: TGTGCCACCAGCAGAGGGCGTGGGACACAATCCTACGAGCAGTACTTC
CDR3: CATSRGRGTQSYEQYF

size: once
V: TRBV11-2
J: TRBJ2-3
D: .
DNA: TGTGCCAGCAGCCCGAATAGGGGCAAAAGACAGGCCACGCAAGATACGCAGTATTTT
CDR3: CASSPNRGKRQATQDTQYF

size: .
V: TRBV6-1
J: TRBJ1-4
D: TRBD1
DNA: TGTGCCAGCAGTGAAATAGGACAGGGAGCTGAAAAACTGTTTTTT
CDR3: CASSEIGQGAEKLFF

size: few
V: TRBV4-2
J: TRBJ2-5
D: TRBD1
DNA: TGTGCCAGCAGCCATGCTCCGGGTGGGACAGCTCAAGAGACCCAGTACTTC
CDR3: CASSHAPGGTAQETQYF